The 25 T cell receptor beta chains reported below all come from one sample, sequenced in a study of T-cell memory formation after mild COVID-19. TCRdb ran MiXCR on the 5' RACE reads and lists one entry per CDR3 protein. The sample includes a few hundred thousand distinct CDR3 sequences, more than 20% seen only once; the top ten take 21%. The sequencing sample was made of PBMCs or a T cell subset sorted from them (not recorded which). The receptor source for this set is a young man who had mild COVID-19 (a few samples of this study predate the infection). Cell type and time point are not known.

The J gene is TRBJ1-1, the V gene TRBV10-3; D not resolved. The CDR3 contains 13 residues. Trimming stripped 2 bases from V and 4 bases from J, with 8 bases between. CDR1 and CDR2 (germline): ENHRY, SYGVKD. The CDR3 region has the DNA TGTGCCATCAGTGAGCCGAAGGTCACTGAAGCTTTCTTT. It encodes CAISEPKVTEAFF.

This clonotype was seen a few times. This rearrangement joins TRBV6-5 to TRBJ1-2; D is undetermined. Germline CDR1 and CDR2: MNHEY and SVGAGI. V was clipped by 5 bases and J by 0 bases, with 7 bases between them. The CDR3 consists of 13 residues. The chain's CDR3 is CASSPLTNYGYTF. DNA of the CDR3: TGTGCCAGCAGTCCCCTCACTAACTATGGCTACACCTTC.

The gene calls are TRBV25-1 and TRBJ1-1; 8 nucleotides align to TRBD1. The CDR3 is 15 residues long. The trim removed 5 bases at V and 6 bases at J, leaving 11 bases unmatched. CDR1 and CDR2 (germline): MGHDK, SYGVNS. CDR3 nucleotides: TGTGCCAGCAGTCGAGGCGGACAGGGTCTGTCTGAAGCTTTCTTT. It specifies CASSRGGQGLSEAFF.

A few counts support this clonotype. The gene calls are TRBV10-2 and TRBJ1-1; D gene uncertain. This CDR3 has 14 residues. The V end lost 1 base, the J end lost 0 bases, and 6 bases lay between the germline ends. Germline V lookup: CDR1 WSHSY, CDR2 SAAADI. The CDR3 loop reads CASSELGMNTEAFF. CDR3 nucleotides: TGCGCCAGCAGTGAGTTAGGAATGAACACTGAAGCTTTCTTT.

This clonotype was found a few times. The rearrangement joins TRBV5-1 to TRBJ1-1; 8 bases line up with TRBD1. Germline trimming cut 2 bases from V and 4 bases from J; bases unmatched to any gene: 7. The length of the CDR3 is 15 residues. Germline-derived CDR1 and CDR2 are SGHRS and YFSETQ. The CDR3 region has the DNA TGCGCCAGCAGCTTTGGGCAGGGGGCAGGCACTGAAGCTTTCTTT. It codes for CASSFGQGAGTEAFF.

As to this clonotype: The junction does not match germline at one end; this may be a read error. CDR3 DNA sequence: TGCGCCAGCAGACAAGTTGGGGCTGCCCTGGGATCACCCCTCCACTTT. It translates to CASRQVGAALGSPLHF. The chain is built from TRBV4-1 and TRBJ1-6; the D gene is possibly TRBD1 (5 bases). CDR1 and CDR2 from the germline V gene are MGHRA and YSYEKL. This CDR3 comprises 16 residues.

This clonotype was observed a handful of times. The V call is TRBV7-9, the J call TRBJ1-1; D possibly corresponds to TRBD1 (6 bases). This CDR3 has 18 amino acids. CDR1 is SEHNR and CDR2 is FQNEAQ in the germline V gene (reference sequence). The V gene lost 10 bases and the J gene lost 3 bases, with 30 bases spanning the gap. The CDR3 sequence is CATSPGQTPREGDTEAFF. The CDR3 DNA reads as TGTGCCACCAGTCCGGGTCAGACCCCCAGAGAGGGGGACACTGAAGCTTTCTTT.

J is TRBJ2-2 and V is TRBV29-1; D gene unclear. The CDR3 runs 13 residues. Between the trimmed V and J ends, which lost 6 bases and 5 bases, there was a span of 13 bases. The germline CDR1 and CDR2 sequences are SQVTM and ANQGSEA. The DNA for the CDR3 is TGCAGCGTCATTCTAGGGAATACCGGGGAGCTGTTTTTT. Translation gives CSVILGNTGELFF.

The table lists this clonotype with a few counts. The chain joins TRBV28 to TRBJ2-5; unclear D gene. The germline V and J ends were trimmed by 7 bases and 0 bases, with 9 bases remaining between them. Germline lookup yields CDR1 MDHEN and CDR2 SYDVKM. The CDR3 sequence is 13 residues long. The CDR3 is CASTGINQETQYF. CDR3 DNA: TGTGCCAGCACTGGTATCAACCAAGAGACCCAGTACTTC.

This clonotype has at least ten counts. A read error may produce the germline difference seen at one junction end. The chain has TRBV7-6 and TRBJ2-7; TRBD1 might be the D (5 bases). Germline values: CDR1 SGHVS, CDR2 FNYEAQ. This CDR3 contains 14 residues. CDR3 sequence reads: CASSLGGTSYEQYF. CDR3 sequence (DNA): TGTGCCAGCAGCTTAGGGGGCACGTCCTATGAGCAGTACTTC.

This clonotype was counted a few times. The chain recombines TRBV5-5 with TRBJ1-6; D not certain. This CDR3 spans 16 amino acids. V was trimmed by 5 bases and J by 6 bases, leaving 18 bases between them. The germline V gene encodes CDR1 SGHKS and CDR2 YYEKEE (reference sequence). CDR3 amino acids: CASRTIGNATNSPLHF. The CDR3 nucleotides are TGTGCCAGCAGGACGATCGGAAATGCCACTAATTCACCCCTCCACTTT.

In this sample, this clonotype turned up a few times. The rearrangement links TRBV12-3 or TRBV12-4 to TRBJ1-1; 7 bases are shared with TRBD1. V dropped 1 base and J dropped 0; count of bases not matched to a gene: 11. The CDR3 contains 18 residues. This CDR3 is CASSLDQGVVGVNTEAFF. The CDR3 nucleotides read TGTGCCAGCAGTTTAGATCAGGGGGTGGTTGGGGTGAACACTGAAGCTTTCTTT.

The gene calls are TRBV5-1 and TRBJ2-5; 7 bases align to TRBD1. This CDR3 is 13 amino acids long. V trimming: 5 bases; J trimming: 5 bases; junction bases outside the gene matches: 6. CDR1 SGHRS and CDR2 YFSETQ come from the germline V gene. This chain's CDR3 is CASRPTGQETQYF. DNA of the CDR3: TGCGCCAGCAGGCCGACAGGGCAGGAGACCCAGTACTTC.

The rearrangement links TRBV10-2 to TRBJ2-3; 7 nucleotides agree with TRBD2. CDR1 and CDR2 from the germline V gene are WSHSY and SAAADI. The CDR3 runs to 16 residues. The V segment lost 0 bases and the J segment 5 bases; nucleotides outside the gene matches: 8. DNA for the CDR3: TGCGCCAGCAGTGAGTCGGGAGGGACCCCCGGAGATACGCAGTATTTT. Its protein is CASSESGGTPGDTQYF.

The V and J genes are TRBV20-1 and TRBJ1-5; 8 bases match TRBD1. The germline V gene encodes CDR1 DFQATT and CDR2 SNEGSKA (reference sequence). The CDR3 extends over 15 amino acids. The V segment lost 6 bases and the J segment 7 bases; nucleotides outside the gene matches: 14. CDR3 DNA: TGCAGTGCCATAGACGGCAGGGGGCAAGTACAGCCCCAGCATTTT. It encodes CSAIDGRGQVQPQHF.

This clonotype was counted only a few times. This chain connects TRBV5-1 to TRBJ2-1; 8 bases are shared with TRBD1. Germline assignment: CDR1 SGHRS and CDR2 YFSETQ. The CDR3 runs 15 residues. V trimming: 4 bases; J trimming: 7 bases; junction bases outside the gene matches: 10. This chain's CDR3 is CASSAVSGGGNEQFF. CDR3 nucleotide sequence: TGCGCCAGCAGCGCCGTATCAGGGGGCGGGAATGAGCAGTTCTTC.

The table lists this clonotype with a few counts. V usage is TRBV5-1 and J usage is TRBJ1-2; maybe TRBD1 (5 bases). V lost 1 base and J lost 4, with 11 bases in between. The CDR3 has 14 amino acids. Germline V gene data show CDR1 as SGHRS and CDR2 as YFSETQ. In DNA form, the CDR3 reads TGCGCCAGCAGCTTGAGGGGACCCCTCTATGGCTACACCTTC. Protein product: CASSLRGPLYGYTF.

This clonotype was detected ten times or more. This chain uses TRBV9 with TRBJ2-5; possibly TRBD2 for D (5 bases). The germline V gene has CDR1 SGDLS and CDR2 YYNGEE. This CDR3 spans 14 amino acids. Deletions cut 4 bases from V and 0 bases from J, with 10 bases between. CDR3 sequence reads: CASSPPADQETQYF. The CDR3 DNA follows: TGTGCCAGCAGCCCCCCAGCGGACCAAGAGACCCAGTACTTC.

The chain has TRBV9 and TRBJ1-5; 7 bases fit TRBD1. In germline, CDR1 is SGDLS, CDR2 YYNGEE. V shed 0 bases and J 3 bases; nucleotides not matched to a gene: 3. CDR3 length: 15 residues. The chain's CDR3 is CASSVGQGSNQPQHF. The DNA of the CDR3 is TGTGCCAGCAGCGTAGGACAGGGCTCCAATCAGCCCCAGCATTTT.

The V and J genes are TRBV20-1 and TRBJ2-5; unclear D gene. This CDR3 comprises 10 residues. The germline gives CDR1 DFQATT, CDR2 SNEGSKA (reference sequence). V dropped 7 bases and J dropped 5 bases, with 8 bases sitting between them. The CDR3 protein is CSVQRETQYF. For the CDR3, the DNA is TGCAGTGTTCAAAGGGAGACCCAGTACTTC.

J is TRBJ2-2 and V is TRBV7-3; the match to TRBD1 covers 8 bases. The length of the CDR3 is 15 residues. V dropped 3 bases and J dropped 4; count of bases not matched to a gene: 4. CDR1 and CDR2 (germline): SGHTA, FQGTGA. CDR3 residues: CASSFGQGPTGELFF. Here the CDR3 DNA reads TGTGCCAGCAGCTTCGGACAGGGTCCCACCGGGGAGCTGTTTTTT. Supplemented by reference TRBV7-3 and TRBJ2-2, the full variable domain reads GAGVSQTPSNKVTEKGKYVELRCDPISGHTALYWYRQSLGQGPEFLIYFQGTGAADDSGLPNDRFFAVRPEGSVSTLKIQRTERGDSAVYLCASSFGQGPTGELFFGEGSRLTVL.

The J gene is TRBJ2-6, the V gene TRBV9, with D maybe TRBD2 (7 bases). Between the trimmed V and J ends, which lost 3 bases and 1 base, there was a span of 17 bases. Germline lookup yields CDR1 SGDLS and CDR2 YYNGEE. The CDR3 sequence is 18 residues long. For the CDR3, the DNA is TGTGCCAGCAGCGGGGAGGGACACCGGAGTTCTGGGGCCAACGTCCTGACTTTC. Translated, it gives CASSGEGHRSSGANVLTF. Looking up the rest from reference TRBV9 and TRBJ2-6 gives the full variable domain: DSGVTQTPKHLITATGQRVTLRCSPRSGDLSVYWYQQSLDQGLQFLIQYYNGEERAKGNILERFSAQQFPDLHSELNLSSLELGDSALYFCASSGEGHRSSGANVLTFGAGSRLTVL.

The chain uses TRBV18 and TRBJ1-2; 7 bases align to TRBD1. The germline CDR1 and CDR2 sequences are KGHSH and LQKENI. CDR3 size: 14 residues. The V gene end was trimmed by 3 bases and the J gene end by 7 bases; junction bases not matched to a gene: 8. The DNA of the CDR3 is TGTGCCAGCTCACCCTCGGACAGGCGGGGTGGCTACACCTTC. It yields the protein CASSPSDRRGGYTF.

The V call is TRBV4-2, the J call TRBJ2-3, with 10 bases that match TRBD2. Germline V lookup: CDR1 LGHNA, CDR2 YNFKEQ. The CDR3 spans 18 residues. Trimming removed 1 base from V and 2 bases from J; junction bases left unmatched: 9. The CDR3 nucleotides are TGTGCCAGCAGCCAAGGGCTCCTAGCGGGGGATCACACAGATACGCAGTATTTT. Encoded protein: CASSQGLLAGDHTDTQYF.

This clonotype has a handful of counts. The CDR3 loop is CASSYQTQGSHEQYF. CDR3 DNA: TGTGCCAGCAGTTACCAGACACAAGGATCCCACGAGCAGTACTTC. The chain uses TRBV6-5 and TRBJ2-7; D unclear. Germline values: CDR1 MNHEY, CDR2 SVGAGI. Trimming cost V 2 bases and J 5 bases, with 16 bases left between them. CDR3 size: 15 residues.